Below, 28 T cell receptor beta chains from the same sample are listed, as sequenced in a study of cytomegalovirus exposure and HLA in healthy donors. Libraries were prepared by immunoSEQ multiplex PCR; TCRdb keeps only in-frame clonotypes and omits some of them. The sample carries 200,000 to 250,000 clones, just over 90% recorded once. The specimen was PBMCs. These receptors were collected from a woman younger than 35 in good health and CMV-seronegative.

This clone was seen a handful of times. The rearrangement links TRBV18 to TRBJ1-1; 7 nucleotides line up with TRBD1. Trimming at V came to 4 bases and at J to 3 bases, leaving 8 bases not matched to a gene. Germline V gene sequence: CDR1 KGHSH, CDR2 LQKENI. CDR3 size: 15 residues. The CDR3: CASSLLTGVDTEAFF. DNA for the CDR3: TGTGCCAGCTCACTACTAACAGGGGTTGACACTGAAGCTTTCTTT.

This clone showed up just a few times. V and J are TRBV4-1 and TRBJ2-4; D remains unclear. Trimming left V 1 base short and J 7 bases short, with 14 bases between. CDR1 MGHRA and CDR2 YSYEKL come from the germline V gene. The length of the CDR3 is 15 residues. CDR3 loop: CASSQVVQVMNIQYF. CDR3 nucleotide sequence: TGCGCCAGCAGCCAAGTTGTGCAGGTGATGAACATTCAGTACTTC.

The CDR3 nucleotides read TGTGCCAGCAGCGTAGTCCTGGGGGGCTCCTACAATGAGCAGTTCTTC. Translation: CASSVVLGGSYNEQFF. The rearrangement uses TRBV9 and TRBJ2-1; a weak D match, TRBD2 (6 bases). The germline CDR1 and CDR2 sequences are SGDLS and YYNGEE. The V end was cut by 0 bases, the J end by 0 bases, with 10 bases between. The CDR3 extends over 16 amino acids. Using reference TRBV9 and TRBJ2-1 for the parts outside the CDR3, the full variable domain is DSGVTQTPKHLITATGQRVTLRCSPRSGDLSVYWYQQSLDQGLQFLIQYYNGEERAKGNILERFSAQQFPDLHSELNLSSLELGDSALYFCASSVVLGGSYNEQFFGPGTRLTVL.

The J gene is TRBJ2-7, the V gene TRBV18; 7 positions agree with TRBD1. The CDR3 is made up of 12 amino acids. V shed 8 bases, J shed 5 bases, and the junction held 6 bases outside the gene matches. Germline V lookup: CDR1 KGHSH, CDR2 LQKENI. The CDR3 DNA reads TGTGCCAGCGCTAGCAGGGGGAACGAGCAGTACTTC. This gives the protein CASASRGNEQYF.

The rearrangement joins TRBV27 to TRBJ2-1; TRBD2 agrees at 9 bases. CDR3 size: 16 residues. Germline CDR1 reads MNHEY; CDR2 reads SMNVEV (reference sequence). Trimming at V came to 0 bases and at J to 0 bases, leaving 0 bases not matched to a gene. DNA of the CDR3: TGTGCCAGCAGTTTATCTAGCGGGAGCTCCTACAATGAGCAGTTCTTC. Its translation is CASSLSSGSSYNEQFF.

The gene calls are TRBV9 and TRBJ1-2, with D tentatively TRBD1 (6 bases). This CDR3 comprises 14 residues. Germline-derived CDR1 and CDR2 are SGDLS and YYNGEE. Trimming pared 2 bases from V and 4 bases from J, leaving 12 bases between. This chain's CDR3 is CASSVSGVSYGYTF. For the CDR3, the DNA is TGTGCCAGCAGCGTCTCAGGGGTTAGCTATGGCTACACCTTC.

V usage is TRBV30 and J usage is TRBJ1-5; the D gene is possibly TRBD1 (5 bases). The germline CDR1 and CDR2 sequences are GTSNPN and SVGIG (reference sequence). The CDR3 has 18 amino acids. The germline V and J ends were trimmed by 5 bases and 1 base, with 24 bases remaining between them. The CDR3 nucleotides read TGTGCCTGGTCCCCCCGGGTAGGGGTAGCCTTAAGCAATCAGCCCCAGCATTTT. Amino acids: CAWSPRVGVALSNQPQHF.

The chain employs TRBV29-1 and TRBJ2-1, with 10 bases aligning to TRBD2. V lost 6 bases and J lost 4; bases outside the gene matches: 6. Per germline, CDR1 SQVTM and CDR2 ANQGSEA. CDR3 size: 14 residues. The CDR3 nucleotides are TGCAGCGTGATGCCTAGCGGGAGTTACAATGAGCAGTTCTTC. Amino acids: CSVMPSGSYNEQFF.

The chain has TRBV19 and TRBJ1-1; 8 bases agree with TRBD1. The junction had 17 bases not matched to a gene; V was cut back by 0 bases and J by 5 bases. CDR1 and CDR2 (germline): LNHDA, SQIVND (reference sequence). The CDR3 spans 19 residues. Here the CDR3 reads CASSIDPASQGGWGTEAFF. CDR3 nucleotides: TGTGCCAGTAGTATAGACCCCGCCTCACAGGGGGGATGGGGTACTGAAGCTTTCTTT.

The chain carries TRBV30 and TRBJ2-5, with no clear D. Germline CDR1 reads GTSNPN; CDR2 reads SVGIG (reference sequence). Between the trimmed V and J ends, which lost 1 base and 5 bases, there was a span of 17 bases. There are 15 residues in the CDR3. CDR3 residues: CAWSADSMVGETQYF. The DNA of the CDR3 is TGTGCCTGGAGTGCCGATTCCATGGTCGGGGAGACCCAGTACTTC.

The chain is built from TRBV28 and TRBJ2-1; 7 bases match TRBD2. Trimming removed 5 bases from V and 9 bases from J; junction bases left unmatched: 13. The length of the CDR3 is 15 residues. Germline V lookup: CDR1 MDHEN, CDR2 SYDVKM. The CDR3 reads CASSPRLADSREQFF. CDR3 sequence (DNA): TGTGCCAGCAGTCCTAGACTAGCTGATTCGCGTGAGCAGTTCTTC.

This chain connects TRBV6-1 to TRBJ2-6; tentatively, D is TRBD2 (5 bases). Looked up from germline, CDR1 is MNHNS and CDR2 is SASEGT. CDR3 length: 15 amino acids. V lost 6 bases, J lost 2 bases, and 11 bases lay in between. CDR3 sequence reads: CASRDWTPGANVLTF. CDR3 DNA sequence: TGTGCCAGCAGAGATTGGACTCCTGGGGCCAACGTCCTGACTTTC.

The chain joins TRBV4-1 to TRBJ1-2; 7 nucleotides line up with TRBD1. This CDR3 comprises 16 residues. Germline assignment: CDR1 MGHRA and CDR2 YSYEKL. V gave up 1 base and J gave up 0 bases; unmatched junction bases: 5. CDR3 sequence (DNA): TGCGCCAGCAGCCAAGCAGACAGGGATCCTAACTATGGCTACACCTTC. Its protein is CASSQADRDPNYGYTF.

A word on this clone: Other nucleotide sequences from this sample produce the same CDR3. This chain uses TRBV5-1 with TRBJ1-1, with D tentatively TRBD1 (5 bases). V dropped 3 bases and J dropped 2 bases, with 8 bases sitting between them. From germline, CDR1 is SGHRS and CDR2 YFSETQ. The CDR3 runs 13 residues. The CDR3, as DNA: TGCGCCAGCAGCTCTCAGGGAAACACTGAAGCTTTCTTT. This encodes CASSSQGNTEAFF.

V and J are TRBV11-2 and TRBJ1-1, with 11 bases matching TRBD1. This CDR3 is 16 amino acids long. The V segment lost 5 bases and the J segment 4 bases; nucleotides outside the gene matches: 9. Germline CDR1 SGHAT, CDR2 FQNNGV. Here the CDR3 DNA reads TGTGCCAGCAGCCTTGGACAGGGGGCTTTGAGCACTGAAGCTTTCTTT. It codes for CASSLGQGALSTEAFF. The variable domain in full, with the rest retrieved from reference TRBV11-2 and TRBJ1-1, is EAGVAQSPRYKIIEKRQSVAFWCNPISGHATLYWYQQILGQGPKLLIQFQNNGVVDDSQLPKDRFSAERLKGVDSTLKIQPAKLEDSAVYLCASSLGQGALSTEAFFGQGTRLTVV.

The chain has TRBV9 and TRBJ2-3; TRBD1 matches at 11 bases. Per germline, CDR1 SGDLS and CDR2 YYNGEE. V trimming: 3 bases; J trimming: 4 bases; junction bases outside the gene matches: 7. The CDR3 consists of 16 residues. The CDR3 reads CASSAEGGQGADTQYF. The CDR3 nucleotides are TGTGCCAGCAGCGCCGAAGGGGGACAGGGGGCAGATACGCAGTATTTT.

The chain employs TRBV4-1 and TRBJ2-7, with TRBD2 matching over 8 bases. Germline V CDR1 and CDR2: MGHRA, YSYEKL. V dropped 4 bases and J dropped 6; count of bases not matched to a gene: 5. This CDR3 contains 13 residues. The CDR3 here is CASSRPGGSEQYF. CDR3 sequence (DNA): TGCGCCAGCAGCCGCCCGGGGGGGAGCGAGCAGTACTTC.

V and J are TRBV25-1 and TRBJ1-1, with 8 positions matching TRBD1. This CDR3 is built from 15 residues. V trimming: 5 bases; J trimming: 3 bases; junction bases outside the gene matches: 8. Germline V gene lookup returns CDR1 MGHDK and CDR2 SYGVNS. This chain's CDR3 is CASSPHRGEDTEAFF. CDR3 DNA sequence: TGTGCCAGCAGTCCCCACAGGGGGGAGGACACTGAAGCTTTCTTT.

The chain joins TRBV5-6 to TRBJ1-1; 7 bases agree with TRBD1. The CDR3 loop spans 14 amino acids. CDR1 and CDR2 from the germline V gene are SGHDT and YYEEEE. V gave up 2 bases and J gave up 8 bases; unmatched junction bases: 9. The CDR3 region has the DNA TGTGCCAGCAGCTTAGGACAGGCAATAGTGGAAGCTTTCTTT. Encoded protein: CASSLGQAIVEAFF.

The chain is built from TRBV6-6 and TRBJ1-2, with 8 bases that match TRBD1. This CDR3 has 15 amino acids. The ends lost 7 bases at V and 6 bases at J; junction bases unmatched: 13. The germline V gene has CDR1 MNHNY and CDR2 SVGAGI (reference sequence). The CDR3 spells CASNPQGALSHGYTF. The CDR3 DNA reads TGTGCCAGCAACCCCCAGGGGGCGCTTTCACATGGCTACACCTTC.

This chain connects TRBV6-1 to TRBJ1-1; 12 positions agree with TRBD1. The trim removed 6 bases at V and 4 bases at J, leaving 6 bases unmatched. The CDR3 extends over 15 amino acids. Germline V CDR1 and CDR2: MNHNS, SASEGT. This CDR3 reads CASRPAGQGATEAFF. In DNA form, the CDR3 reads TGTGCCAGCAGACCCGCGGGACAGGGGGCCACTGAAGCTTTCTTT.

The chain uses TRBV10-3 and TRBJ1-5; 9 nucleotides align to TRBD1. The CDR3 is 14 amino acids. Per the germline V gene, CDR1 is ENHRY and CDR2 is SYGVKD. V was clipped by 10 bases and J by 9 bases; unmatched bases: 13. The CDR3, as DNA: TGTGCCACGGAGGGACAGGGTGGCTGGGGGCCCCAGCATTTT. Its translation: CATEGQGGWGPQHF.

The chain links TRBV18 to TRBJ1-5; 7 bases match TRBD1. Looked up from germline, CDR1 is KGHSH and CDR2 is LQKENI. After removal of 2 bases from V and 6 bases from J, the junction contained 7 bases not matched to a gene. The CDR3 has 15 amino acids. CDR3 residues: CASSPFTGEFQPQHF. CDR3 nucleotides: TGTGCCAGCTCACCATTCACAGGGGAGTTTCAGCCCCAGCATTTT.

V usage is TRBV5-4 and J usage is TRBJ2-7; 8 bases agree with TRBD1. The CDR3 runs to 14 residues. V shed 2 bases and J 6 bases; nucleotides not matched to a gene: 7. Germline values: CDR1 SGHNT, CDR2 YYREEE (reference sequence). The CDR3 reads CASSFDRGVSEQYF. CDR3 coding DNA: TGTGCCAGCAGCTTCGACAGGGGAGTAAGCGAGCAGTACTTC.

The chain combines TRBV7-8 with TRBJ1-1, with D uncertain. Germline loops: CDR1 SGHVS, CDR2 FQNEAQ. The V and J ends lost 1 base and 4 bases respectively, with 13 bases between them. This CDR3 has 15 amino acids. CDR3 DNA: TGTGCCAGCAGCTTAGAACCCCAGCGAGCCACTGAAGCTTTCTTT. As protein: CASSLEPQRATEAFF.

CDR3 region: CAWKSRAADYGYTF. The CDR3 DNA reads as TGTGCCTGGAAGAGCAGGGCGGCTGACTATGGCTACACCTTC. V usage is TRBV30 and J usage is TRBJ1-2, with D perhaps matching TRBD1 (5 bases). The CDR3 is 14 amino acids. V was pared by 4 bases and J by 3 bases, with 15 bases between. Germline CDR1 and CDR2: GTSNPN and SVGIG (reference sequence).

CDR3 coding DNA: TGTGCCAGCTCACCCCGAGGGGACAACCATAACTATGGCTACACCTTC. This translates into CASSPRGDNHNYGYTF. V is TRBV18 and J is TRBJ1-2; D might be TRBD1 (6 bases). With 3 bases removed from V and 1 base from J, the gap between germline ends came to 15 bases. The CDR3 totals 16 residues. Germline V gives CDR1 KGHSH, CDR2 LQKENI.

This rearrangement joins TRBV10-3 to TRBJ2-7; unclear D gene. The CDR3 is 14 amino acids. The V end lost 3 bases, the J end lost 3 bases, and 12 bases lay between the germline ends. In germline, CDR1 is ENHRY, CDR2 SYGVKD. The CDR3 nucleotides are TGTGCCATCAGTGACAGACCGGAGAACTACGAGCAGTACTTC. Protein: CAISDRPENYEQYF.